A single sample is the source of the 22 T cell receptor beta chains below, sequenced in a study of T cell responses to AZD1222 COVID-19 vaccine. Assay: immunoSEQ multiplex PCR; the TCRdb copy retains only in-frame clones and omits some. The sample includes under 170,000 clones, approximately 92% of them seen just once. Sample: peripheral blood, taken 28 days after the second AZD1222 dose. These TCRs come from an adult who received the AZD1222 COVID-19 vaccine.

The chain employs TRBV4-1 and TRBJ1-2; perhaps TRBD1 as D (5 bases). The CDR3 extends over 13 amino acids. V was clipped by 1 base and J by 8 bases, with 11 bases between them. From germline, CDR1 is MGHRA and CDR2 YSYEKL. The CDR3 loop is CASSQAPDRGYTF. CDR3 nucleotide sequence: TGCGCCAGCAGCCAAGCCCCCGACAGAGGCTACACCTTC.

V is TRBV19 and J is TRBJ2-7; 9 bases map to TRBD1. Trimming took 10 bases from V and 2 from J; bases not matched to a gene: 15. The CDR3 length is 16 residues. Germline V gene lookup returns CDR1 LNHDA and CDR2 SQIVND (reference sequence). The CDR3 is CATSGQGRRGAYEQYF. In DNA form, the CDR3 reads TGTGCCACTTCGGGACAGGGTAGGAGGGGAGCCTACGAGCAGTACTTC.

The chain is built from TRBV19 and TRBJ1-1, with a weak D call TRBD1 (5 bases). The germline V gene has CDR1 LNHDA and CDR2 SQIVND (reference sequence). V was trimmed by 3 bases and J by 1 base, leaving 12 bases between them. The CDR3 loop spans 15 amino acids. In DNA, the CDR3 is TGTGCCAGTAGTATGCCAGGGCTCGGGAACACTGAAGCTTTCTTT. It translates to CASSMPGLGNTEAFF.

The DNA for the CDR3 is TGCGCCAGCAGCTCAGGACTGTCAGGTGAGCAGTTCTTC. It specifies CASSSGLSGEQFF. The J gene is TRBJ2-1, the V gene TRBV5-1; D perhaps matches TRBD2 (5 bases). Per the germline V gene, CDR1 is SGHRS and CDR2 is YFSETQ. V dropped 3 bases and J dropped 9 bases, with 13 bases sitting between them. This CDR3 contains 13 residues.

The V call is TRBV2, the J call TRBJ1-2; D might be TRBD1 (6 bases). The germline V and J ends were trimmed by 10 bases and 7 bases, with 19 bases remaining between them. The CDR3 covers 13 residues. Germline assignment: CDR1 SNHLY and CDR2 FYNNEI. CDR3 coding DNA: TGTGCCACTAGACAGGCTATGGATAGTGGCTACACCTTC. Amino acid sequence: CATRQAMDSGYTF.

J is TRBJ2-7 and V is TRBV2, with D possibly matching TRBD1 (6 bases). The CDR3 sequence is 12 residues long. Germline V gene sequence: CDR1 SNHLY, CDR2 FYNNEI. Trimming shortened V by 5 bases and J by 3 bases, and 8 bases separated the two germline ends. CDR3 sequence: CASSTGFYEQYF. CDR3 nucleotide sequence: TGTGCCAGCAGTACAGGGTTCTACGAGCAGTACTTC.

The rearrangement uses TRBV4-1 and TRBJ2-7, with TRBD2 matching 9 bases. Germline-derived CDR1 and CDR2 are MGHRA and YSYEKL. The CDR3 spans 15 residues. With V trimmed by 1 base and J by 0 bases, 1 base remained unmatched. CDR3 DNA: TGCGCCAGCAGCCAAGCTAGCGGGATCTCCTACGAGCAGTACTTC. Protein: CASSQASGISYEQYF.

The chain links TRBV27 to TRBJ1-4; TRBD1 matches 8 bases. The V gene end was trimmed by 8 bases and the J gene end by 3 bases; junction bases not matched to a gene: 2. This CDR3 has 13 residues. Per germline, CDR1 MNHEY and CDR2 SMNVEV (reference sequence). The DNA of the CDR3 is TGTGCCAGCCAACAGGGGGCTAATGAAAAACTGTTTTTT. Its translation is CASQQGANEKLFF.

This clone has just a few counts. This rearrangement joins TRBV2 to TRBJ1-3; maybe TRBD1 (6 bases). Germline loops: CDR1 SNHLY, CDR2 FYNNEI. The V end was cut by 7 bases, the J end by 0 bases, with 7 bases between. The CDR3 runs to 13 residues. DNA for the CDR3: TGTGCCAGCAACAGGGTCTCTGGAAACACCATATATTTT. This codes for CASNRVSGNTIYF.

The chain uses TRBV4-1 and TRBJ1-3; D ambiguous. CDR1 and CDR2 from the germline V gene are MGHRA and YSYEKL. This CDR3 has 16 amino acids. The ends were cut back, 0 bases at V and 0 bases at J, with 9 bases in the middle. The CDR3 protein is CASSQDRPFSGNTIYF. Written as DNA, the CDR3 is TGCGCCAGCAGCCAAGATCGTCCATTCTCTGGAAACACCATATATTTT.

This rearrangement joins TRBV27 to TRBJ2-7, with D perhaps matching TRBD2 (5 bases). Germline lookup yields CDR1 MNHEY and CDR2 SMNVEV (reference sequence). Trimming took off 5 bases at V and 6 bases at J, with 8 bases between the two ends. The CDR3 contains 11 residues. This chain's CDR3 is CASSRGIEQYF. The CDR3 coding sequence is TGTGCCAGCAGTCGAGGGATCGAGCAGTACTTC.

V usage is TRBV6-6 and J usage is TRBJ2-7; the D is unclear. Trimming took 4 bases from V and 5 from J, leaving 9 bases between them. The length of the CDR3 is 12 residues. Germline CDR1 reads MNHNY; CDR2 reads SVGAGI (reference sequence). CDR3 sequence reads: CASSSFSHEQYF. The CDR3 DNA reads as TGTGCCAGCAGTTCCTTTAGCCACGAGCAGTACTTC.

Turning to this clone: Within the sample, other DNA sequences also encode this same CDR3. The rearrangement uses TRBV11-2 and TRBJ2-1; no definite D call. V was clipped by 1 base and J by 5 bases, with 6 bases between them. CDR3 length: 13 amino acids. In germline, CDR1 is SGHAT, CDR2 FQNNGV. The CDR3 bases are TGTGCCAGCAGCTTAGGCCTTAACAATGAGCAGTTCTTC. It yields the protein CASSLGLNNEQFF. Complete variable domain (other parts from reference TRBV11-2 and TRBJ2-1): EAGVAQSPRYKIIEKRQSVAFWCNPISGHATLYWYQQILGQGPKLLIQFQNNGVVDDSQLPKDRFSAERLKGVDSTLKIQPAKLEDSAVYLCASSLGLNNEQFFGPGTRLTVL.

DNA of the CDR3: TGTGCCAGCAGCGAGAACACTGAAGCTTTCTTT. This codes for CASSENTEAFF. This chain joins TRBV6-5 and TRBJ1-1; D remains ambiguous. Trimming took 6 bases from V and 1 from J, leaving 3 bases between them. The CDR3 runs to 11 residues. Per germline, CDR1 MNHEY and CDR2 SVGAGI.

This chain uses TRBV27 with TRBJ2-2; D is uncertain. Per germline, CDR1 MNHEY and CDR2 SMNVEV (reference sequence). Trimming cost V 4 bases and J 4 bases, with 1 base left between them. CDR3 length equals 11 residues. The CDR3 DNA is TGTGCCAGCAGTTCCACCGGGGAGCTGTTTTTT. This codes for CASSSTGELFF.

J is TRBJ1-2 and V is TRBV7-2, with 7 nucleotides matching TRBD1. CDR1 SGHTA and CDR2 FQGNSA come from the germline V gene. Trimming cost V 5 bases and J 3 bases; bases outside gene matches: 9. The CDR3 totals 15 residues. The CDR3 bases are TGTGCCAGCAGCGAAGACACAGGGGCGGACTATGGCTACACCTTC. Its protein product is CASSEDTGADYGYTF.

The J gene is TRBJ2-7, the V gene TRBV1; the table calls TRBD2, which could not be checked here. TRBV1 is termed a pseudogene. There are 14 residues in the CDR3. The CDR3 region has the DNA TGCACCAGCCGGGACTATAGCGGGGCCTACGAGCAGTACTTC. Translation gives CTSRDYSGAYEQYF.

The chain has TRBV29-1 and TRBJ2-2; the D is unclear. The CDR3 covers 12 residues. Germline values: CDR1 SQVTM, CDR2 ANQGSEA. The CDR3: CSATPGPGELFF. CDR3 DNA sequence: TGCAGTGCTACCCCGGGCCCCGGGGAGCTGTTTTTT.

CDR3 DNA sequence: TGTGCCAGCAGCCCCTCTGCGGCCACTGGGGTGCAGTACTTC. Its translation: CASSPSAATGVQYF. The gene calls are TRBV7-9 and TRBJ2-7; D is ambiguous. The CDR3 covers 14 residues. CDR1 and CDR2 (germline): SEHNR, FQNEAQ (reference sequence). V was pared by 5 bases and J by 9 bases, with 20 bases between. The variable domain in full, with the rest retrieved from reference TRBV7-9 and TRBJ2-7, is DTGVSQNPRHKITKRGQNVTFRCDPISEHNRLYWYRQTLGQGPEFLTYFQNEAQLEKSRLLSDRFSAERPKGSFSTLEIQRTEQGDSAMYLCASSPSAATGVQYFGPGTRLTVT.

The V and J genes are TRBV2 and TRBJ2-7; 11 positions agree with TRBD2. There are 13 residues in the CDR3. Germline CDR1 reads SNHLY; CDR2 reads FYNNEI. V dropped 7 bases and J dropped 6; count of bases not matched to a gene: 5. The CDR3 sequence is CASKGTSGSEQYF. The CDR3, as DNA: TGTGCCAGCAAAGGGACTAGCGGAAGCGAGCAGTACTTC.

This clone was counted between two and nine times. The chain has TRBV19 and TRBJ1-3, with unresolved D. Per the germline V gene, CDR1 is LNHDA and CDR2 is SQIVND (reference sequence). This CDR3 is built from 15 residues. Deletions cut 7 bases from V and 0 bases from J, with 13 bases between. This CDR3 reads CASTLDRSSGNTIYF. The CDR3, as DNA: TGTGCCAGTACCCTCGACCGTAGCTCTGGAAACACCATATATTTT.

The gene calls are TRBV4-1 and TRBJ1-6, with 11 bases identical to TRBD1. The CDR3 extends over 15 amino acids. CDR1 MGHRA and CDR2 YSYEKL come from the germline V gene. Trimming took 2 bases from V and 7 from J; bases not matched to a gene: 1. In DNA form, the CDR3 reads TGCGCCAGCAGCCAACGGGACAGGGGGAATTCACCCCTCCACTTT. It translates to CASSQRDRGNSPLHF.